This T cell receptor (beta chain) was observed in a study of blood T cell repertoires in COVID-19 (dated by TCRdb to the early 2020s). With respect to the entire study: Samples from collaborators originated in the United States, Italy and Spain and spanned both the acute and convalescent phases of COVID-19. The repertoires were released in a freely available public database intended as a resource for research on the immune response to SARS-CoV-2. Subjects who had been exposed to COVID-19, were actively infected with it, or had recovered from it provided the deeply sampled blood TCRbeta repertoires that made up the dataset. Where available, HLA class I and class II types were obtained from metadata supplied by the sample provider rather than from assay-based typing. Sample metadata almost always included a de-identified subject ID, COVID-19 status, age in years and sex. The prospective study material was composed of cDNA or gDNA derived from T cells, B-cell-depleted T cells, or PBMCs. The samples were drawn from the first 160 participants of the ongoing ImmuneRACE study and from 1,254 subjects provided by 6 global collaborators.

Comments on this clone: Its antigen target is currently unknown. Qualities for individual bases were not recorded, and no much larger clone is one base off.

The CDR3 has 18 amino acids, counting the end cysteine and phenylalanine. The entry retains the CDR3 DNA only, 54 bases that are in frame from base 1. Trimming takes 1 base from V and 8 bases from J, and the germline ends sit 23 bases apart. The germline V gene gives CDR1 as SGHTA and CDR2 as FQGNSA. TCRbeta CDR3 regions were amplified from genomic DNA by means of the immunoSEQ Assay, a bias-controlled multiplex PCR. In the original analysis: Within the assay, amplification of reference gene primers was used to estimate how many nucleated cells each sample contained. To quantify the absolute abundance of each unique TCRbeta CDR3 rearrangement, sequence reads were collapsed and filtered. For each sample, productive Simpson clonality was calculated by taking the square root of Simpson's diversity index across productive rearrangements. Drawn from immuneACCESS, this table holds only the in-frame rearrangements with V and J called that TCRdb kept. Clones are partly lost; checked studies trace under half to an unresolved V gene and leave the rest unexplained. The V and J calls and clone size are taken from that table; D and trimming were inferred from the DNA. Here the sample has some 330,000 clones; approximately 87% occur a single time. 3% to 4% of the sample comes from the top ten.

The study at large found these results: Clinical and demographic metadata were provided uncurated, with the amount varying by source and participant.

Collaborating institutions collected whole blood in K2EDTA tubes following their own protocols. For TCRbeta analysis, collaborators shipped samples as frozen whole blood, isolated PBMCs, or DNA extracted from either of those sample types. The V gene is TRBV7-2 and the J gene is TRBJ1-4; the D segment could be TRBD1, given 6 matching bases. The sample comprised peripheral blood. The clonotype originates from a woman aged 45-60 years with active or convalescent COVID-19. The sequence in DNA is TGTGCCAGCAGCTTAGGGATAACAAGGGGGGGCCTCGGAGAAAAACTGTTTTTT. The translation is CASSLGITRGGLGEKLFF.